The T cell receptor beta chain under discussion was sequenced for a study of early T cells in non-severe SARS-CoV-2 infection. Background on the study: Sequencing of unsorted whole blood was done on bulk RNA, leaving chains unpaired.

Unique molecular identifiers (one per individual cDNA molecule) were attached. Each CDR3 protein is one row after TCRdb ran MiXCR on the 5' RACE reads. There are about 63,000 distinct CDR3 sequences in the sample; 13% occur only once, and around 4.7% lies in the top ten. The clonotype originates from an adult who was a healthcare worker with PCR-confirmed SARS-CoV-2 infection or an uninfected control (not recorded which). Sequences were obtained from whole blood.

CDR3 sequence: CASSSPLRGPNSYEQYF. CDR3 DNA: TGTGCCAGCAGCTCTCCGCTCCGGGGACCGAACTCCTACGAGCAGTACTTC. The V and J genes are TRBV7-9 and TRBJ2-7, with D perhaps given as TRBD1 or TRBD2 (5 bases each). From germline, CDR1 is SEHNR and CDR2 FQNEAQ (reference sequence). The ends were cut back, 4 bases at V and 0 bases at J, with 19 bases in the middle. The CDR3 is 17 residues long.